This entry is about one T cell receptor (beta chain). The sample holds a few counts of this clone. Its recognized antigen is unknown. Base quality data are lacking; no much larger clone is found one base away. The entry originates in a study of lymphopenia after photon versus proton radiotherapy (dated by TCRdb to between 2018 and 2020). About the investigation overall: In patients with gastrointestinal tumors who developed high-grade lymphopenia, the study compared the immunological effects of photon radiation therapy with those of proton radiation therapy. The study was designed to characterize how the impact on the immune system differs between the two radiation modalities. The roughly 20 patients in the cohort had gastrointestinal tumors, were treated with either photon or proton therapy, and subsequently developed lymphopenia. Overall study results and their limits: During treatment, patients who received photon therapy lost naive T cells and TCR diversity and gained effector/memory populations, whereas patients who received proton therapy remained relatively stable. After the lymphocyte count nadir, photon-treated repertoires showed oligoclonal expansion, especially of CD8+ Temra cells, which drove the drop in diversity. The survival association was examined only in patients who died, and the authors described better survival with proton therapy as a possibility, not as a demonstrated result. Across the cohort, among patients who died, a greater drop in TCR diversity after the nadir was inversely correlated with overall survival time.

The library was built by means of the immunoSEQ multiplex PCR assay. T cell repertoires were profiled with deep sequencing of rearranged TCR beta loci together with multiparametric flow cytometry. TCRdb carries this immuneACCESS record with in-frame sequences only. Its versions omit some clonotypes, under half of them owing to an unresolved V gene in the studies checked, with the rest unexplained. In all, the sample holds under 70,000 clones, and roughly 90% of those were seen once. The biggest ten clones account for approximately 2.1% of the sample. The CDR3 goes from the cysteine to the phenylalanine over 14 residues. Only CDR3 DNA remains: 42 bases, in frame from the first base. Sequences SGDLS (CDR1) and YYNGEE (CDR2) are obtained from the germline V gene. Trimming takes 4 bases off V and 5 bases off J; junction bases not matched to a gene: 8.

Recombination connected TRBV9 to TRBJ1-1, with 7 central nucleotides matching TRBD1. The sequence derives from a woman aged 40 to 50 with cholangiocarcinoma. The material sequenced was peripheral blood, taken from a patient treated with photon-based radiotherapy. The CDR3 protein: CASSSGPGGTEAFF. At the DNA level, the sequence is TGTGCCAGCAGCTCAGGTCCAGGGGGGACTGAAGCTTTCTTT.